Included here is one T cell receptor (beta chain) sequence, with context. It has no known antigen specificity. No base quality information exists; no much larger clone differs at one position. The library was made by the immunoSEQ multiplex PCR assay. DNA from the CD4+ T cells that had been cultured and isolated underwent TCR beta CDR3 sequencing. In the authors' own workflow: Non-productive TCR sequences were discarded, and reads were trimmed to the CDR3 region, with only CDR3s of 7 or more amino acids retained. The MANAFEST web app was used to identify antigen-specific clonotypes by comparing expansion in peptide wells with expansion in reference cultures. For clones to be considered positive, expansion at FDR<0.05 versus reference and all other wells, an odds ratio above 5, and a frequency above 0.1% in two replicate wells were required. Clonotypes significantly expanded in SARS-CoV-2 spike wells and in at least one common cold coronavirus spike condition were defined as cross-reactive. CDR3 similarity was assessed by Levenshtein distance with the stringdist R package, and unrooted trees were built with ape in R 3.6.1. TCRdb took over this immuneACCESS table, retaining in-frame rearrangements with V and J assigned. Such tables are incomplete; in checked studies, under half of the missing clones stem from an unresolved V gene, and the remainder is unexplained. The DNA was the basis for D and trimming; V, J and clone size are from that table. This sample holds tens of thousands of clones; about 65% were observed only once. About 4.1% of the sample is taken by the ten largest.

Relative to germline, V is missing 5 bases and J is missing 5 bases, with 13 bases of the junction outside any gene match. The germline V gene (reference sequence) yields PRHDT for CDR1 and FYEKMQ for CDR2. The CDR3 contains 17 residues, cysteine and phenylalanine counted. The kept DNA is CDR3 alone, 51 bases in frame from the first base. The data stem from a study of vaccination effects on CD4 cells after COVID-19 (dated by TCRdb to 2021 to 2024). As for the study more broadly: Two doses of either the BNT162b2 or the mRNA-1273 mRNA SARS-CoV-2 vaccine were administered to participants. SARS-CoV-2 spike-specific CD4+ TCR repertoires from before and after mRNA vaccination were compared in COVID-19 convalescent patients and in infection-naive vaccine recipients. A total of 10 COVID-19 convalescent patients and several SARS-CoV-2-naive healthy vaccine recipients were included in the full study. The Oncomine TCR Beta short-read assay on an Illumina iSeq 100 was used to sequence cultures from other donors in the study.

In the ViraFEST assay, PBMC were stimulated with viral peptide pools, and TCR sequencing was then used to find antigen-specific CD4+ T cell clonotypes based on their expansion. After around ten days of culture, CD4+ T cells were isolated with the EasySep CD4+ T cell isolation kit. The absence of prior SARS-CoV-2 infection in healthy vaccine recipients was confirmed by negative nucleocapsid antibodies before and after vaccination. Over 1.5 million PBMC per well were cultured with roughly 10 ug/ml peptides in IMDM containing roughly 5% human AB serum, around 10 IU/ml IL-2 and gentamicin. Half of the culture medium was replaced with fresh IL-2-containing medium on days 3 and 7. Unless noted otherwise, every peptide stimulation condition was grown in triplicate wells. PBMC were separated from whole blood using Ficoll-Paque Plus gradient centrifugation and were then either cryopreserved at -140C or used fresh. The overlapping peptide pools covered the spike proteins of SARS-CoV-2 as well as those of the common cold coronaviruses HCoV-NL63, HCoV-OC43 and HCoV-229E. Genomic DNA was extracted from cultured CD4+ T cells with the QIAamp micro DNA kit.

General findings and caveats noted by the study authors: The study was limited by a small number of convalescent patients and lacked early post-infection timepoints. Among healthy vaccine recipients, nearly all vaccine-induced clones were SARS-CoV-2 mono-reactive, and only 1 of 255 was cross-reactive with common cold coronaviruses. Both infection-induced and vaccine-induced clones contracted markedly at late post-vaccination timepoints, which is consistent with waning T cell responses.

The sample in question was CD4+ T cells from PBMCs cultured with HCoV-OC43 spike peptides, obtained before COVID-19 vaccination. The cell subset or site label on this specimen signifies: HCoV-OC43 spike overlapping peptide pool stimulation. The chain was built from TRBV13 and TRBJ2-3; TRBD1 lines up with 10 middle nucleotides. The receptor was derived from a human donor who received a COVID-19 vaccine. The CDR3 loop reads CASSISSGQGSGDTQYF. The sequenced DNA is TGTGCCAGCAGCATATCTTCGGGACAGGGGTCTGGAGATACGCAGTATTTT.